This T cell receptor beta chain derives from a study of CD8 T cells in Susac syndrome. About the study: Blood was drawn from patients with Susac syndrome. At that point, they were therapy-naive, on corticosteroids, or on intravenous immunoglobulin alone.

CDR3 size: 13 residues. The V end lost 5 bases, the J end lost 4 bases, and 14 bases lay between the germline ends. Germline V CDR1 and CDR2: DFQATT, SNEGSKA (reference sequence). An input of about 0.45 to 1 ug of RNA was subjected to reverse transcription using random hexamers. TCRdb used MiXCR to reprocess the immunoSEQ multiplex PCR reads, holding one entry per CDR3 protein. The table records some 250,000 distinct CDR3 sequences, around 96% of them present only once. Negative isolation yielded CD8+ and CD4+ T cells; FACS enriched TEMRA cells. The sequence derives from a human donor with Susac syndrome. The sequencing sample was made of CD4+ T cells from PBMCs. The rearrangement links TRBV20-1 to TRBJ2-5; D call uncertain. The CDR3 reads CSAPPPGRETQYF. In DNA, the CDR3 is TGCAGTGCTCCCCCCCCAGGAAGAGAGACCCAGTACTTC.